This T cell receptor beta chain was observed in a study of T-cell memory formation after mild COVID-19. Overall study: Clusters of TCRs were largely donor specific. Study-wide points: Confirmation of SARS-CoV-2 specificity was lacking for second-wave clones peaking day 37.

With respect to this clonotype: Its cognate antigen is unknown.

Germline CDR1 SGHAT, CDR2 FQNNGV. The CDR3 extends over 13 amino acids. Trimming pared 5 bases from V and 11 bases from J, leaving 15 bases between. One entry per CDR3 protein, called by TCRdb with MiXCR from the 5' RACE reads. The sample records 530,000 or so distinct CDR3 sequences, 15% to 20% being singletons. This receptor was obtained from an adult woman who had mild COVID-19 (a few samples of this study predate the infection). Cell type and time point are not known. V is TRBV11-2 and J is TRBJ1-4; D is perhaps TRBD1 (5 bases). The source material was PBMCs or a T cell subset sorted from them (not recorded which). The CDR3 reads CASSLGEAEKLFF. The CDR3 coding sequence is TGTGCCAGCAGCCTGGGGGAAGCGGAGAAACTGTTTTTT.